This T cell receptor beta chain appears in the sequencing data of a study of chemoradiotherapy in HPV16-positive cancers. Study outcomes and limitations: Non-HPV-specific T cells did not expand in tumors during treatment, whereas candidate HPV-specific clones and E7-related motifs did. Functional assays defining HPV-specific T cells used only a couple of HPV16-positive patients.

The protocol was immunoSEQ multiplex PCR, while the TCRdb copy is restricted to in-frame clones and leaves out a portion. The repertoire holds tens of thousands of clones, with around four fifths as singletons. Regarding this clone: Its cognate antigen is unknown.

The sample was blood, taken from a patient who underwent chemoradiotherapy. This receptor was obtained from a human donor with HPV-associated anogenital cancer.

CDR3 in amino acids: CASRAAGQETQYF. For the CDR3, the DNA is TGTGCCAGCAGAGCAGCAGGCCAAGAGACCCAGTACTTC. V and J are TRBV6-1 and TRBJ2-5; D gene unclear. The CDR3 runs 13 residues. V was clipped by 6 bases and J by 1 base, with 9 bases between them. Germline V CDR1 and CDR2: MNHNS, SASEGT.